What follows are 2 T cell receptor beta chains derived from one specimen sequenced in a study of T cells after posttransplantation cyclophosphamide. Sampled 1 year posttransplant, controls received myeloablative marrow transplants, methotrexate and a calcineurin inhibitor. Method: immunoSEQ multiplex PCR; TCRdb's copy keeps in-frame clones and lacks some. Of 15,000 to 20,000 clones in the sample, roughly 85% are singletons; the top ten hold less than 30%. The input for sequencing was PBMCs, taken after allogeneic stem cell transplant with calcineurin inhibitor and methotrexate. The receptor source for this set is a female patient under 30 who received an allogeneic stem cell transplant from an unrelated donor, was CMV-positive, and had acute and chronic GVHD. Some T cells may have originated in the graft donor.

This clone was seen more than once but under ten times. The chain has TRBV11-3 and TRBJ2-1; 9 nucleotides agree with TRBD1. Unmatched junction bases numbered 4, after V lost 5 bases and J lost 8 bases. This CDR3 has 13 amino acids. Germline-derived CDR1 and CDR2 are SGHNT and YENEEA. The chain's CDR3 is CASSVQGADEQFF. CDR3 in DNA: TGTGCCAGCAGCGTACAGGGGGCCGATGAGCAGTTCTTC.

This chain uses TRBV10-3 with TRBJ2-7, with 8 bases identical to TRBD1. Trimming at V came to 4 bases and at J to 5 bases, leaving 7 bases not matched to a gene. Germline-derived CDR1 and CDR2 are ENHRY and SYGVKD. The CDR3 is made up of 14 amino acids. In DNA, the CDR3 is TGTGCCATCAGTGGGGGGCAGGGGGCCCACGAGCAGTACTTC. Translated: CAISGGQGAHEQYF.